This T cell receptor (beta chain) was documented in a study of beta chain features in type 1 diabetes. Notes on the study in general: TCRB CDR3s from Type 1 diabetes patients were moderately but significantly shorter in all four CD4+ subsets. The question left open here concerned HLA type influencing TCRB rearrangement.

Reverse transcription of all isolated RNA meant that expressed TCRB transcripts were sequenced. Produced via immunoSEQ multiplex PCR; TCRdb's table is partial and in-frame only. Among roughly 330,000 clones, approximately 9.9% were seen once, and the ten largest hold 0.015%. Germline V gene lookup returns CDR1 SGHTA and CDR2 FQGNSA. Trimming removed 1 base at V and 0 bases at J, with 8 bases between. This CDR3 comprises 15 residues. Remarks on this clone: As yet, its antigen is unknown.

The sample consisted of naive CD4+ T cells from blood. The chain employs TRBV7-2 and TRBJ2-3; maybe TRBD1 (5 bases). The clonotype was recovered from a woman aged 25 to 39 in good health. The CDR3 reads CASSLGSGSTDTQYF. In nucleotides, the CDR3 is TGTGCCAGCAGCTTAGGGTCAGGGAGCACAGATACGCAGTATTTT.